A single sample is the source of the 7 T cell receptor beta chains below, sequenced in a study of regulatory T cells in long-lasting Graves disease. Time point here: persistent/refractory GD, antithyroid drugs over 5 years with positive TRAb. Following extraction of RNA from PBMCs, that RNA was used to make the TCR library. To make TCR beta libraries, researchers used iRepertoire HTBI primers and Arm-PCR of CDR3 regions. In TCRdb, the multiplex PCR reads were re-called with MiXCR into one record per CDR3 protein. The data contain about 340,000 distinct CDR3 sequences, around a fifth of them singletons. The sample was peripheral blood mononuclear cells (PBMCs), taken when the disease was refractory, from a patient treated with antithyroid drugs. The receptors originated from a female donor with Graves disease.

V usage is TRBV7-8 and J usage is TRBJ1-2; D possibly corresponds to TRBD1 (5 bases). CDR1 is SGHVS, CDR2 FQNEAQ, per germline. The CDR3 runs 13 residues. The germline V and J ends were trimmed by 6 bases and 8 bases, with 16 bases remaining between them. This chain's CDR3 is CASRQVGGGGYTF. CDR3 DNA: TGTGCCAGCAGACAAGTGGGGGGTGGCGGCTACACCTTC.

The CDR3 spells CASSNSDTQYF. CDR3 bases: TGTGCCAGCAGTAACAGTGATACGCAGTATTTT. The chain couples TRBV6-2 or TRBV6-3 to TRBJ2-3; no definite D call. V was trimmed by 5 bases and J by 6 bases, leaving 6 bases between them. Germline values: CDR1 MNHEY, CDR2 SVGEGT. The CDR3 is made up of 11 amino acids.

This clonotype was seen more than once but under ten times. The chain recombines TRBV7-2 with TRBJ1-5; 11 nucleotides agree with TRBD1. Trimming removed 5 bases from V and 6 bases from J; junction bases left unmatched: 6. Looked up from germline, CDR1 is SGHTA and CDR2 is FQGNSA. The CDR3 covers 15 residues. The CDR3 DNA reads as TGTGCCAGCAGCCCGGGACAGGGGGGACTTCAGCCCCAGCATTTT. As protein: CASSPGQGGLQPQHF.

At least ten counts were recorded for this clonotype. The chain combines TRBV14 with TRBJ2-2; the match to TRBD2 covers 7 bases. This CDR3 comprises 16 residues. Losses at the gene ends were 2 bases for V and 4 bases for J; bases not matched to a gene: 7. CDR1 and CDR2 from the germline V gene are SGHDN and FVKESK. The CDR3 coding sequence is TGTGCCAGCAGCCAATCGGGGGGAGTCGGCACCGGGGAGCTGTTTTTT. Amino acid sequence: CASSQSGGVGTGELFF.

In DNA, the CDR3 is TGCAGTGCTAGAGTAAAGCAGGGGGCGAGTTGGGAGCAGTACTTC. Translated, it gives CSARVKQGASWEQYF. This rearrangement joins TRBV20-1 to TRBJ2-7; TRBD1 matches at 8 bases. The CDR3 contains 15 residues. V lost 1 base to trimming and J lost 7 bases; unmatched junction nucleotides: 12. The V gene's germline CDR1 is DFQATT and CDR2 SNEGSKA (reference sequence).

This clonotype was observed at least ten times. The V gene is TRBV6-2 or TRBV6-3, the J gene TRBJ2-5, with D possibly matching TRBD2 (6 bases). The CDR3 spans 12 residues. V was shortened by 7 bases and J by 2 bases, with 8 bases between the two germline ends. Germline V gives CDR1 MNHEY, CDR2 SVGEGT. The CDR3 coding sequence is TGTGCCAGCAAAGGACTACAAGAGACCCAGTACTTC. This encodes CASKGLQETQYF.

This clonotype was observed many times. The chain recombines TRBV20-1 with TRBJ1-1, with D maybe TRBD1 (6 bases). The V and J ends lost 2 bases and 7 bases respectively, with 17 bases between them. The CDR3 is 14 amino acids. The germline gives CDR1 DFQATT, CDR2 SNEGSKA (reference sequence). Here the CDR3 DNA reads TGCAGTGCTAGATCGGGGGCGCGGGGGCTTGAAGCTTTCTTT. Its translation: CSARSGARGLEAFF.